This TCR beta chain comes out of a study of T cells in Graves' hyperthyroidism and ophthalmopathy. Study-wide points: Classification by a 13 V-J model distinguished ophthalmopathy from stable hyperthyroidism. Ophthalmopathy was identified by the model a median about 6 months ahead of onset.

V gave up 0 bases and J gave up 5 bases, with 11 bases separating them. Per the germline V gene, CDR1 is SGDLS and CDR2 is YYNGEE. The CDR3 length is 15 residues. A patient was excluded if there was uncontrolled infection, other autoimmune disease, pregnancy or lactation. TCR beta CDR3 regions were amplified from RNA transcripts. The primer set for the first-round RT-PCR of the TCR CDR3 was HTBI. TCRdb itself ran the multiplex PCR reads through MiXCR, one entry per CDR3 protein. The repertoire holds 490,000 or so distinct CDR3 sequences, with around 43% as singletons. Regarding this clonotype: Its antigen remains unknown.

This receptor was taken from an adult woman with Graves' disease, either hyperthyroidism or ophthalmopathy (not recorded which). The specimen sequenced was peripheral blood or thyroid tissue (not recorded which). The V gene is TRBV9, the J gene TRBJ2-2; D tentatively reads TRBD1 or TRBD2 (5 bases each). The CDR3: CASSVVLRGTGELFF. The CDR3 DNA sequence: TGTGCCAGCAGCGTAGTTTTGAGGGGTACCGGGGAGCTGTTTTTT. Together with reference TRBV9 and TRBJ2-2, the CDR3 gives the full variable domain: DSGVTQTPKHLITATGQRVTLRCSPRSGDLSVYWYQQSLDQGLQFLIQYYNGEERAKGNILERFSAQQFPDLHSELNLSSLELGDSALYFCASSVVLRGTGELFFGEGSRLTVL.